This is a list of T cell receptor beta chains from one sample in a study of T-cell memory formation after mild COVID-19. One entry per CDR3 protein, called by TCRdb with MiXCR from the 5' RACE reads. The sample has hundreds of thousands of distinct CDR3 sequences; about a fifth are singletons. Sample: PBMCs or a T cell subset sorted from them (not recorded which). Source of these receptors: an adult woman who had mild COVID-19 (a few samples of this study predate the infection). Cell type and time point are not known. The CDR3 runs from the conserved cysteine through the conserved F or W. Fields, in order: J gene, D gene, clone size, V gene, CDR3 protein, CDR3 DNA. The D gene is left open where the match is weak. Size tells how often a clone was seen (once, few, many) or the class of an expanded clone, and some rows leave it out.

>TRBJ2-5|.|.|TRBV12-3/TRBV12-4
CATSAGFFETQYF
TGTGCCACTAGCGCAGGGTTCTTTGAGACCCAGTACTTC
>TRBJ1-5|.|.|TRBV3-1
CASSQEEGQPQHF
TGTGCCAGCAGCCAAGAGGAGGGTCAGCCCCAGCATTTT
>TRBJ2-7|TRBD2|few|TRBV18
CASSPPGGSGTTYEQYF
TGTGCCAGCTCACCTCCAGGAGGAAGCGGGACCACCTACGAGCAGTACTTC
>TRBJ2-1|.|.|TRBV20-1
CSARDRLVHGNEQFF
TGCAGTGCTAGAGACCGACTAGTTCACGGGAATGAGCAGTTCTTC
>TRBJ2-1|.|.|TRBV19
CASQGGGRRSSYNEQFF
TGTGCCAGCCAGGGGGGGGGTCGACGAAGCTCCTACAATGAGCAGTTCTTC
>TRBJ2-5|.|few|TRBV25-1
CASSESSGLKGETQYF
TGTGCCAGCAGTGAATCCAGCGGTCTTAAGGGAGAGACCCAGTACTTC
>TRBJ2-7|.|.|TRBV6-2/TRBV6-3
CASGRRDEQYF
TGTGCCAGCGGACGGAGGGACGAGCAGTACTTC
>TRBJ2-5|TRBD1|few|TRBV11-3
CASSLVRTGQETQYF
TGTGCCAGCAGCTTAGTAAGGACAGGACAAGAGACCCAGTACTTC
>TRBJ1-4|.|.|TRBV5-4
CASSPDSDNEKLFF
TGTGCCAGCAGCCCGGACAGCGACAATGAAAAACTGTTTTTT
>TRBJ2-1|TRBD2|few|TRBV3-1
CASSHAAGGKFF
TGTGCCAGCAGCCATGCAGCGGGAGGGAAGTTCTTC
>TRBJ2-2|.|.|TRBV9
CASSLGEGAGELFF
TGTGCCAGCAGCCTGGGTGAGGGTGCCGGGGAGCTGTTTTTT
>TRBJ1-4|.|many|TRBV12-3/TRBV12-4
CASSLWGSNEKLFF
TGTGCCAGCAGTCTATGGGGATCTAATGAAAAACTGTTTTTT
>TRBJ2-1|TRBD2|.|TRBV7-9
CASAGGQGNEQFF
TGTGCCAGTGCGGGGGGCCAGGGCAATGAGCAGTTCTTC
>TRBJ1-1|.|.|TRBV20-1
CSAPPAANTEAFF
TGCAGTGCACCCCCGGCAGCGAACACTGAAGCTTTCTTT
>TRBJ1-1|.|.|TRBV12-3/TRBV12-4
CASSFFMREAFF
TGTGCCAGCAGTTTTTTTATGAGGGAAGCTTTCTTT
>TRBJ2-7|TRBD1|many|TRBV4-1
CASSQGTGGSYEQYF
TGTGCCAGCAGTCAGGGGACAGGGGGCTCCTACGAGCAGTACTTC
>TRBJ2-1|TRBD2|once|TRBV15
CATSVHSGSYNEQFF
TGTGCCACCAGCGTCCATAGCGGGAGTTACAATGAGCAGTTCTTC
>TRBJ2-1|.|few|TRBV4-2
CASSLSAGQYIDEQFF
TGTGCCAGCAGCTTGAGCGCAGGGCAATATATCGATGAGCAGTTCTTC
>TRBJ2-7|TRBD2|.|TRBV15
CATSRVGTSGTYEQYF
TGTGCCACCAGCAGAGTAGGGACTAGCGGGACCTACGAGCAGTACTTC
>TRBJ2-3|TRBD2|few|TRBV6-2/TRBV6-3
CASSYSFLAGGGGGTDTQYF
TGTGCCAGCAGTTACTCATTTCTCGCGGGAGGAGGCGGAGGTACAGATACGCAGTATTTT
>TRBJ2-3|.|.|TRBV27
CASSLAQPVRTDTQYF
TGTGCCAGCAGTTTAGCACAGCCTGTCCGCACAGATACGCAGTATTTT
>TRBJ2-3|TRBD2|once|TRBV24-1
CATSDLGGSKTDTQYF
TGTGCCACCAGTGATTTGGGCGGGAGTAAGACAGATACGCAGTATTTT
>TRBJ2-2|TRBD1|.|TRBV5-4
CASSPQGARVPGELFF
TGTGCCAGCAGCCCGCAGGGGGCGCGGGTTCCCGGGGAGCTGTTTTTT
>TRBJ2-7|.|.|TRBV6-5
CASSGTSVSSYEQYF
TGTGCCAGCAGTGGGACCAGCGTCAGCTCCTACGAGCAGTACTTC
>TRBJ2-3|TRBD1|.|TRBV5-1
CASSPGGDRGDTQYF
TGCGCCAGCAGCCCGGGCGGGGACAGGGGGGATACGCAGTATTTT
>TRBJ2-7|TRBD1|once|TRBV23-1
CASSQKPGDRERDEQYF
TGCGCCAGCAGTCAAAAACCAGGGGACAGGGAAAGAGACGAGCAGTACTTC
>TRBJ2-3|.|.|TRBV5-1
CASSLVGQGSPDTQYF
TGCGCCAGCAGCTTGGTAGGGCAGGGAAGCCCAGATACGCAGTATTTT
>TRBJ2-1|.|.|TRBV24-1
CATSDQVGNSYNEQFF
TGTGCCACCAGTGATCAGGTAGGGAACTCCTACAATGAGCAGTTCTTC
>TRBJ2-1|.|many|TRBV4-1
CASSQDWTPTGEHEQFF
TGCGCCAGCAGCCAAGATTGGACTCCGACAGGAGAGCATGAGCAGTTCTTC
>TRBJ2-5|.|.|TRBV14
CASSQVNQETQYF
TGTGCCAGCAGCCAAGTCAACCAAGAGACCCAGTACTTC
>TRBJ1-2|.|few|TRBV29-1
CSVEGAGREGDGYTF
TGCAGCGTTGAAGGGGCAGGGAGGGAAGGAGATGGCTACACCTTC
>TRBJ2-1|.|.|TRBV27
CASSSDQSYNEQFF
TGTGCCAGCAGTTCGGACCAATCCTACAATGAGCAGTTCTTC
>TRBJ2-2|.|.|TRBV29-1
CGSGGGDTGELFF
TGCGGATCGGGGGGCGGCGACACCGGGGAGCTGTTTTTT
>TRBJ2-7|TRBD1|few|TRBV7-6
CASSPTGVWSYEQYF
TGTGCCAGCAGCCCGACAGGGGTTTGGTCCTACGAGCAGTACTTC
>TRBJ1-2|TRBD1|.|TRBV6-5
CASSHRGYGYTF
TGTGCCAGCAGCCACAGGGGATATGGCTACACCTTC
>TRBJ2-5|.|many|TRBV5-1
CASSLEGLAGVQETQYF
TGCGCCAGCAGCTTGGAAGGGCTAGCAGGGGTCCAAGAGACCCAGTACTTC
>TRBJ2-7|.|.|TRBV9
CASSVDSSSYEQYF
TGTGCCAGCAGCGTAGATAGTTCCTCCTACGAGCAGTACTTC
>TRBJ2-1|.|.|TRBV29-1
CSVEGDPSTQNNEQFF
TGCAGCGTTGAAGGCGACCCCTCGACACAAAACAATGAGCAGTTCTTC
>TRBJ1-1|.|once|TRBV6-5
CASSYFQGRTEAFF
TGTGCCAGCAGTTACTTTCAGGGGAGGACTGAAGCTTTCTTT
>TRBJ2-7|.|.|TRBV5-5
CASSRTPGSSYEQYF
TGTGCCAGCAGCCGTACCCCAGGGAGCTCCTACGAGCAGTACTTC
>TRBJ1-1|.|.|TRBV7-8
CASSLDPGSVTEAFF
TGTGCCAGCAGCTTAGATCCGGGGTCGGTCACTGAAGCTTTCTTT
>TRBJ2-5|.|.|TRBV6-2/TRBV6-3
CASSYQGTQETQYF
TGTGCCAGCAGTTACCAGGGGACCCAAGAGACCCAGTACTTC
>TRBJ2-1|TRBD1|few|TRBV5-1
CASSLTGTANYNEQFF
TGCGCCAGCAGCTTAACCGGGACAGCAAATTACAATGAGCAGTTCTTC
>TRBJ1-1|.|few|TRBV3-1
CASSQATNEAFF
TGTGCCAGCAGCCAAGCGACCAATGAAGCTTTCTTT
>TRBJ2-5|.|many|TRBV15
CATSREGETQYF
TGTGCCACCAGCAGAGAGGGGGAGACCCAGTACTTC
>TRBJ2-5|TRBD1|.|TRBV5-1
CASSQWDRDGETQYF
TGCGCCAGCAGCCAATGGGACAGGGATGGAGAGACCCAGTACTTC
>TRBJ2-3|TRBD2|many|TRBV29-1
CSGSGTSPDTQYF
TGCAGCGGGTCGGGGACTAGTCCAGATACGCAGTATTTT
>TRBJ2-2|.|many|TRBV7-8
CASSFFWNREDGTGELFF
TGTGCCAGCAGCTTTTTTTGGAACAGGGAGGACGGCACCGGGGAGCTGTTTTTT
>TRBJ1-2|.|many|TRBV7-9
CASSSQGNYGYTF
TGTGCCAGCAGTTCACAGGGAAACTATGGCTACACCTTC
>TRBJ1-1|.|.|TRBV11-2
CASSLGTGRSTEAFF
TGTGCCAGCAGCTTAGGAACGGGACGGTCCACTGAAGCTTTCTTT
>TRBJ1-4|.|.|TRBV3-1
CASTPGGGGSEKLFF
TGTGCCAGCACCCCCGGTGGGGGAGGGAGTGAAAAACTGTTTTTT
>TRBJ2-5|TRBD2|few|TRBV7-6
CASSSRGGAAAETQYF
TGTGCCAGCAGCTCTCGCGGGGGGGCCGCGGCAGAGACCCAGTACTTC